This T cell receptor (beta chain) originates from a study of blood T cell repertoires in COVID-19. On the study more broadly: Italy, Spain and the United States were the sources of the convalescent and acute COVID-19 samples. PBMCs, B-cell-depleted T cells, or T cells were the source of the cDNA or gDNA that made up the material.

This CDR3 has 17 amino acids. CDR1 is SGHTA, CDR2 FQGTGA, per germline. V dropped 1 base and J dropped 2 bases, with 15 bases sitting between them. In the original workflow: Using reference gene primer amplification, nucleated cell counts were estimated. The protocol was immunoSEQ multiplex PCR, while the TCRdb copy is restricted to in-frame clones and leaves out a portion. Clone size and V and J calls were adopted from that table, with D and trimming inferred from the DNA. The sample records about 180,000 clones, about 80% being singletons. The cohort comprised adults aged 18 to 89 years residing in 20 to 30 US areas.

The chain uses TRBV7-3 and TRBJ1-5; tentative D call: TRBD1 (5 bases). The receptor was derived from a man in his fifties or sixties who had been exposed to COVID-19. Sequencing input: PBMCs or T cells enriched from blood (not recorded which). The CDR3 is CASSLKPREDGNQPQHF. The CDR3 bases are TGTGCCAGCAGCTTAAAACCCAGGGAGGACGGCAATCAGCCCCAGCATTTT.